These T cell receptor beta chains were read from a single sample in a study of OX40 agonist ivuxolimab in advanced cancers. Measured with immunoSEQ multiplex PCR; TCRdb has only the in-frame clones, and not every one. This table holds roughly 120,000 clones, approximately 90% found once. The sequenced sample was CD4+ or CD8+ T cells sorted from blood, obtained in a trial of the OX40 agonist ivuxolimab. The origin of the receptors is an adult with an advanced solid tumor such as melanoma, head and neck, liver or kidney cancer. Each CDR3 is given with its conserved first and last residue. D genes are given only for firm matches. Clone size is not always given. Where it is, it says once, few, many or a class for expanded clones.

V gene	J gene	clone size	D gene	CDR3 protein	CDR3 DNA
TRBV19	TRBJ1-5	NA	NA	CASSLRGENQPQHF	TGTGCCAGTAGTTTGAGGGGGGAAAATCAGCCCCAGCATTTT
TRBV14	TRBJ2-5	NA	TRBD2	CASSRRLAGGSEETQYF	TGTGCCAGCAGCCGCCGACTAGCGGGAGGATCAGAAGAGACCCAGTACTTC
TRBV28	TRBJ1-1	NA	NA	CASSFRANTEAFF	TGTGCCAGCAGTTTCAGGGCTAACACTGAAGCTTTCTTT
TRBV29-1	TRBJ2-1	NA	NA	CSVGEGSYNEQFF	TGCAGCGTTGGCGAAGGCTCCTACAATGAGCAGTTCTTC
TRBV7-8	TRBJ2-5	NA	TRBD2	CASSPSAAGEETQYF	TGTGCCAGCAGCCCGAGCGCGGCGGGAGAAGAGACCCAGTACTTC
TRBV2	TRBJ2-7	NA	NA	CASSELIEQYF	TGTGCCAGCAGTGAGTTGATAGAGCAGTACTTC
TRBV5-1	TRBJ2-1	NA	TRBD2	CASSSTLAGGYNEQFF	TGCGCCAGCAGCTCCACCTTAGCGGGAGGTTACAATGAGCAGTTCTTC
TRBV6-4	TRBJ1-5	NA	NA	CASSDSVGQDQPQHF	TGTGCCAGCAGTGACTCGGTGGGCCAGGATCAGCCCCAGCATTTT
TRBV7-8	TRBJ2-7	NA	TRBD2	CASSLMGGSGNHEQYF	TGTGCCAGCAGCTTAATGGGGGGGAGCGGGAACCACGAGCAGTACTTC
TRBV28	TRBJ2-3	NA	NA	CASSRMRKAVGNTQYF	TGTGCCAGCAGCCGAATGAGAAAGGCAGTTGGTAATACGCAGTATTTT
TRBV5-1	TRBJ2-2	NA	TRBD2	CASSSRLAENTGELFF	TGCGCCAGCAGCTCCCGACTAGCGGAGAACACCGGGGAGCTGTTTTTT
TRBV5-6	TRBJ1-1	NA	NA	CASIQKGLGKGNTEAFF	TGTGCCAGCATCCAGAAGGGTCTGGGGAAGGGGAACACTGAAGCTTTCTTT
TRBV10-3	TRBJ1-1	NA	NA	CAISGGTEAFF	TGTGCCATCAGTGGAGGGACTGAAGCTTTCTTT
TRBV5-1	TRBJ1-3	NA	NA	CASSLGAVASGNTIYF	TGCGCCAGCAGCTTGGGGGCGGTAGCCTCTGGAAACACCATATATTTT
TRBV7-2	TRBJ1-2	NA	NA	CASSYEGAPASGYTF	TGTGCCAGCAGCTATGAAGGAGCGCCAGCGAGTGGCTACACCTTC
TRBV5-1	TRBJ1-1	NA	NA	CASSTLWGLNTEAFF	TGCGCCAGCAGCACCCTTTGGGGCTTGAACACTGAAGCTTTCTTT
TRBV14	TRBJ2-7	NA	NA	CASSQEFGRGDEQYF	TGTGCCAGCAGCCAAGAGTTTGGCAGGGGGGACGAGCAGTACTTC
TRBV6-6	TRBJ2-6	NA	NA	CASDPGATFGANVLTF	TGTGCCAGCGACCCGGGGGCAACGTTTGGGGCCAACGTCCTGACTTTC
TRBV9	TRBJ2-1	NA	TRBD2	CASSVALAAGWNEQFF	TGTGCCAGCAGCGTAGCACTAGCAGCGGGGTGGAATGAGCAGTTCTTC
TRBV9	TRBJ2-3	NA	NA	CASSAGDNTDTQYF	TGTGCCAGCAGCGCCGGGGACAACACAGATACGCAGTATTTT
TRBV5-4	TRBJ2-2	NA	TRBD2	CASSLVSPLAGGLAGELFF	TGTGCCAGCAGCTTGGTATCCCCCCTAGCGGGAGGGCTGGCCGGGGAGCTGTTTTTT
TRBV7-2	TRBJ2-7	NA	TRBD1	CASSLEGALSYEQYF	TGTGCCAGCAGCTTAGAGGGGGCCCTCTCCTACGAGCAGTACTTC
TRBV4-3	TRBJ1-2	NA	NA	CASSQGVQGRGYGYTF	TGCGCCAGCAGCCAAGGAGTCCAGGGGCGAGGCTATGGCTACACCTTC
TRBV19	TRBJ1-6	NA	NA	CASSPDRLGSPLHF	TGTGCCAGTAGTCCGGACAGATTAGGATCACCCCTCCACTTT
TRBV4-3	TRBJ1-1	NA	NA	CASSQDWGTENTEAFF	TGCGCCAGCAGCCAAGATTGGGGGACGGAGAACACTGAAGCTTTCTTT
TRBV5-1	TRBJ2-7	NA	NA	CASSSSSYEQYF	TGCGCCAGCAGCTCTAGCTCCTACGAGCAGTACTTC
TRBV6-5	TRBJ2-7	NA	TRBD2	CASSYSTSGAGYEQYF	TGTGCCAGCAGTTACTCGACTAGCGGGGCCGGTTACGAGCAGTACTTC
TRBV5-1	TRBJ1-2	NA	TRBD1	CASSPRGIGSYGYTF	TGCGCCAGCAGCCCCAGGGGGATTGGAAGCTATGGCTACACCTTC
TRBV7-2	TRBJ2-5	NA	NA	CASSSQETQYF	TGTGCCAGCAGCTCTCAAGAGACCCAGTACTTC
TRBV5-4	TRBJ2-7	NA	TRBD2	CASSFGGRALTYEQYF	TGTGCCAGCAGCTTCGGCGGGAGGGCCCTAACCTACGAGCAGTACTTC
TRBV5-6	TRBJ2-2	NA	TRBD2	CASMLPGEGLAGVTGELFF	TGTGCCTCGATGTTGCCGGGCGAGGGACTAGCGGGAGTCACCGGGGAGCTGTTTTTT
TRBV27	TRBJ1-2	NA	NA	CASSFQGTYGYTF	TGTGCCAGCAGTTTTCAGGGTACATATGGCTACACCTTC
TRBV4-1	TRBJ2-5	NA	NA	CASSQAGETQYF	TGCGCCAGCAGCCAAGCGGGAGAGACCCAGTACTTC
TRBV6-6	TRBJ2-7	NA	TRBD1	CASSVGQGWQYF	TGTGCCAGCAGTGTAGGACAGGGATGGCAGTACTTC
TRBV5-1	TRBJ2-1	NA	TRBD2	CASSLGRESYNEQFF	TGCGCCAGCAGCTTGGGGCGGGAGTCCTACAATGAGCAGTTCTTC
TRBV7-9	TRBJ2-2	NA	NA	CASSFDRLGTGELFF	TGTGCCAGCAGCTTTGACAGGCTCGGAACCGGGGAGCTGTTTTTT
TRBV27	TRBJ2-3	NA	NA	CASDPTGFADTQYF	TGTGCCAGTGACCCTACAGGGTTTGCAGATACGCAGTATTTT
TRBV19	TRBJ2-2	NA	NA	CASQGPRGQVVSGELFF	TGTGCCAGCCAGGGGCCCCGCGGGCAAGTGGTCTCCGGGGAGCTGTTTTTT
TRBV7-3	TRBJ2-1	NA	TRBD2	CASSLTRASGLNEQFF	TGTGCCAGCAGCTTAACACGGGCTAGCGGACTCAATGAGCAGTTCTTC
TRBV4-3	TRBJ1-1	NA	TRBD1	CASSLSGQGIAEAFF	TGCGCCAGCAGCCTCTCGGGACAGGGGATCGCTGAAGCTTTCTTT
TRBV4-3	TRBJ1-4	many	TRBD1	CASSQDRTGGGEKLFF	TGCGCCAGCAGCCAAGATAGAACAGGGGGTGGCGAAAAACTGTTTTTT
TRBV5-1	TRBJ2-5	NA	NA	CASSSTGTVPTETQYF	TGCGCCAGCAGCTCAACTGGGACGGTACCTACCGAGACCCAGTACTTC
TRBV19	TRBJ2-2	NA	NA	CASSLSRSNTGELFF	TGTGCCAGTAGTCTTTCCCGCTCGAACACCGGGGAGCTGTTTTTT
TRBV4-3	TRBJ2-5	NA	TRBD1	CASSQGPRSGQGIETQYF	TGCGCCAGCAGCCAAGGGCCCCGATCGGGACAGGGTATCGAGACCCAGTACTTC
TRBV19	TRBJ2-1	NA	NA	CASSMSGIVGAYEQFF	TGTGCCAGTAGTATGTCGGGAATCGTCGGTGCCTATGAGCAGTTCTTC